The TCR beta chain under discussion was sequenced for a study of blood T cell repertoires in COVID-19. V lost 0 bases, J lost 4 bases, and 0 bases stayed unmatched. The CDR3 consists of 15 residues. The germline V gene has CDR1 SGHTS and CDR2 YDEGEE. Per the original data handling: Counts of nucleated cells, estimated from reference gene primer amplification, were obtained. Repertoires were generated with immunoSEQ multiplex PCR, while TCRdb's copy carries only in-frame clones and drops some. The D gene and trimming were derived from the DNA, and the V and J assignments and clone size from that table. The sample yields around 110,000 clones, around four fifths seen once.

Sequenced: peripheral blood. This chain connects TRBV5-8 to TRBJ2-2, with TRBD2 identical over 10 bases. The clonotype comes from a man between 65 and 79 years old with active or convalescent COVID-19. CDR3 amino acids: CASSLASGGTGELFF. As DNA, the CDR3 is TGTGCCAGCAGCTTGGCTAGCGGGGGCACCGGGGAGCTGTTTTTT.